Listed here are 15 T cell receptor beta chains from one sample, sequenced in a study of patients and donors after allogeneic stem cell transplantation. TCRdb called the RT-PCR reads again in MiXCR, with one record for every CDR3 protein. The sample comprises about a million distinct CDR3 sequences, approximately 18% of which are singletons, and 6% rests with the top ten. The sequenced sample consisted of blood, either unsorted or a sorted T cell fraction (not recorded which). The receptors originated from a human donor who was either an allogeneic HSCT recipient or a stem cell or donor lymphocyte infusion donor (not recorded which). It is not recorded whose cells these are; they may come from a transplant donor.

V and J are TRBV12-3 or TRBV12-4 and TRBJ2-2; 9 bases are shared with TRBD2. The V and J ends lost 6 bases and 8 bases, in that order; junction bases with no gene match: 13. The CDR3 is made up of 16 amino acids. The CDR3 nucleotides are TGTGCCAGCAGCCCTACTAGCGGGCCAGACTCGGGGGAGCTGTTTTTT. This encodes CASSPTSGPDSGELFF.

In its sample, this clonotype was seen a few times. The rearrangement uses TRBV4-3 and TRBJ2-7, with a weak D call TRBD1 (6 bases). Trimming left V 0 bases short and J 7 bases short, with 16 bases between. The CDR3 sequence is 15 residues long. Germline CDR1 reads LGHNA; CDR2 reads YSLEER. The CDR3: CASSQDPGVRGEQYF. The CDR3 bases are TGCGCCAGCAGCCAAGACCCAGGGGTAAGGGGAGAGCAGTACTTC.

The chain employs TRBV9 and TRBJ2-2; no definite D call. The CDR3 has 14 amino acids. Germline V gene data show CDR1 as SGDLS and CDR2 as YYNGEE. The ends were cut back, 6 bases at V and 0 bases at J, with 9 bases in the middle. The CDR3 loop reads CASKRQSNTGELFF. As DNA, the CDR3 is TGTGCCAGCAAAAGGCAGTCGAACACCGGGGAGCTGTTTTTT.

This clonotype was found once. The chain is built from TRBV5-1 and TRBJ2-5; D is perhaps TRBD1 (5 bases). The ends were cut back, 0 bases at V and 1 base at J, with 10 bases in the middle. Germline CDR1 and CDR2: SGHRS and YFSETQ. The CDR3 consists of 15 residues. The chain's CDR3 is CASSLVSRVQETQYF. The CDR3 coding sequence is TGCGCCAGCAGCTTGGTTAGCAGGGTCCAAGAGACCCAGTACTTC.

This sequence joins TRBV12-3 or TRBV12-4 and TRBJ2-1; D is possibly TRBD2 (5 bases). Between the trimmed V and J ends, which lost 4 bases and 16 bases, there was a span of 14 bases. The CDR3 consists of 11 residues. CDR3 nucleotide sequence: TGTGCCAGCAGTTGGAGGAATGAGCGTTTCTTC. It specifies CASSWRNERFF.

J is TRBJ2-2 and V is TRBV11-2; no clear D gene. V was cut by 6 bases and J by 5 bases, with 16 bases left in between. The CDR3 runs to 15 residues. Per the germline V gene, CDR1 is SGHAT and CDR2 is FQNNGV. In DNA form, the CDR3 reads TGTGCCAGCAGAGACCTCTTAGGTGCTACCGGGGAGCTGTTTTTT. Protein product: CASRDLLGATGELFF.

Only a few counts were recorded for this clonotype. The chain has TRBV28 and TRBJ1-5; 7 nucleotides match TRBD1. V shed 4 bases, J shed 3 bases, and the junction held 6 bases outside the gene matches. Germline V gene lookup returns CDR1 MDHEN and CDR2 SYDVKM. CDR3 length: 15 amino acids. CDR3 region: CASSSVDRDNQPQHF. CDR3 nucleotides: TGTGCCAGCAGTTCCGTCGACAGGGACAATCAGCCCCAGCATTTT.

The chain has TRBV7-6 and TRBJ1-1, with D perhaps TRBD1 (5 bases). Trimming left V 7 bases short and J 0 bases short, with 15 bases between. Germline lookup yields CDR1 SGHVS and CDR2 FNYEAQ. CDR3 size: 15 residues. The CDR3 loop reads CASTIGEGMNTEAFF. CDR3 nucleotide sequence: TGTGCCAGCACGATCGGGGAGGGGATGAACACTGAAGCTTTCTTT. Based on the CDR3 plus reference TRBV7-6 and TRBJ1-1, the full variable domain is GAGVSQSPRYKVTKRGQDVALRCDPISGHVSLYWYRQALGQGPEFLTYFNYEAQQDKSGLPNDRFSAERPEGSISTLTIQRTEQRDSAMYRCASTIGEGMNTEAFFGQGTRLTVV.

V is TRBV7-3 and J is TRBJ2-5, with a possible D match to TRBD1 (5 bases). Germline V lookup: CDR1 SGHTA, CDR2 FQGTGA. Trimming took off 3 bases at V and 5 bases at J, with 10 bases between the two ends. CDR3 length: 13 amino acids. The CDR3 here is CASSFGASETQYF. The CDR3 nucleotides are TGTGCCAGCAGCTTTGGGGCCTCGGAGACCCAGTACTTC.

This clonotype was picked up a small number of times. The chain is built from TRBV5-1 and TRBJ2-1; D remains unclear. CDR3 size: 14 residues. Germline values: CDR1 SGHRS, CDR2 YFSETQ. V was cut by 5 bases and J by 5 bases, with 14 bases left in between. The CDR3 coding sequence is TGCGCCAGCAGGGCGGATCCCTCAAACAATGAGCAGTTCTTC. Translation: CASRADPSNNEQFF.

This clonotype was observed once. The chain combines TRBV19 with TRBJ2-1, with 7 bases fitting TRBD1. The CDR3 is 15 amino acids. Trimming took 9 bases from V and 4 from J; bases not matched to a gene: 12. Germline CDR1 and CDR2: LNHDA and SQIVND (reference sequence). In DNA form, the CDR3 reads TGTGCCAGCCACTTCGGGACAGTGGGGTACAATGAGCAGTTCTTC. Translated: CASHFGTVGYNEQFF.

The chain couples TRBV6-2 or TRBV6-3 to TRBJ2-7; D not resolved. The germline gives CDR1 MNHEY, CDR2 SVGEGT. The CDR3 spans 12 residues. V lost 4 bases to trimming and J lost 8 bases, with 12 bases between them. The DNA of the CDR3 is TGTGCCAGCAGTTCTACGTGGGGAAAGCAGTACTTC. Protein: CASSSTWGKQYF.

There are a few counts of this clonotype. This chain links TRBV20-1 with TRBJ2-3, with D unresolved. Germline CDR1 DFQATT, CDR2 SNEGSKA (reference sequence). This CDR3 region has 12 residues. V was clipped by 0 bases and J by 10 bases, with 11 bases between them. The CDR3 region has the DNA TGCAGTGCTAGAGACCAAAATGGGGCGCAGTATTTT. It yields the protein CSARDQNGAQYF.

This clonotype was detected a few times. This chain's CDR3 is CASSPQVKTQYF. Here the CDR3 DNA reads TGTGCCAGCAGCCCCCAAGTGAAGACCCAGTACTTC. The chain is built from TRBV7-2 and TRBJ2-5; D is unclear. The CDR3 runs to 12 residues. V dropped 5 bases and J dropped 6 bases, with 10 bases sitting between them. Germline values: CDR1 SGHTA, CDR2 FQGNSA.

In this sample, this clonotype turned up once. One end of the junction varies from germline; a read error may be responsible. The V and J genes are TRBV7-7 and TRBJ2-7; D perhaps matches TRBD2 (6 bases). There are 13 residues in the CDR3. Germline V gives CDR1 SSHAT, CDR2 FNYEAQ (reference sequence). CDR3 nucleotide sequence: TGTGCTAGCAGCTCCGATGGGGGGTACGAGCAGTACTTC. It yields the protein CASSSDGGYEQYF.